This record looks at one T cell receptor beta chain sequence and its context. CDR3 length: 15 residues. Trimming cost V 5 bases and J 7 bases, with 19 bases left between them. In germline, CDR1 is LNHDA, CDR2 SQIVND (reference sequence). Primers for the PCR totalled 60 Vbeta and 13 Jbeta. TCRdb's copy holds only in-frame clones and misses some; the assay was immunoSEQ multiplex PCR. The table records about 60,000 clones, approximately 80% of them present only once. The sample is drawn from a study of cytomegalovirus exposure and HLA in healthy donors. The V call is TRBV19, the J call TRBJ2-3; the D gene is possibly TRBD1 (5 bases). This clonotype was sampled from a female donor in good health and CMV-seronegative. Sequenced input: PBMCs. CDR3 sequence: CASSVGRSRGNTQYF. CDR3 DNA: TGTGCCAGTAGTGTGGGGCGGAGCCGAGGCAATACGCAGTATTTT.